A selection of T cell receptor beta chains follows, all from one sample in a study of shared clonotypes between healthy human individuals. Profiling relied on immunoSEQ multiplex PCR, and the TCRdb table lists in-frame clones only, not all of them. Here the sample spans about 1.1 million clones, 75% to 80% being singletons. Sequenced sample: memory CD4+ T cells from PBMCs. The receptor source for this set is a man aged 18 to 29 in good health. Some clones in this sample may be carry-over from other donors' samples. Both conserved end residues are part of each CDR3. Each record gives: J gene, clone size, V gene, D gene, CDR3 DNA, CDR3 protein. A D gene is named only where the DNA matches it firmly. Expanded clones are given a class, and other clones once, few, many or no size at all.

j_call: TRBJ2-1; clone_size: NA; v_call: TRBV2; d_call: TRBD2; cdr3_nt: TGTGCCAGCAGTCGTACTAGCGGGAGCGCCAATGAGCAGTTCTTC; cdr3_aa: CASSRTSGSANEQFF
j_call: TRBJ2-7; clone_size: NA; v_call: TRBV28; d_call: TRBD1; cdr3_nt: TGTGCCAGCAGCTTAGGGACAGCCCAGGGGGCCTACGAGCAGTACTTC; cdr3_aa: CASSLGTAQGAYEQYF
j_call: TRBJ2-5; clone_size: NA; v_call: TRBV11-2; d_call: NA; cdr3_nt: TGTGCCAGCAGCTCGGGGTCTCTAGGGACGCAAGAGACCCAGTACTTC; cdr3_aa: CASSSGSLGTQETQYF
j_call: TRBJ2-1; clone_size: NA; v_call: TRBV7-3; d_call: TRBD2; cdr3_nt: TGTGCCAGCAGCTTATTGGGACTAGCTTCGGATGAGCAGTTCTTC; cdr3_aa: CASSLLGLASDEQFF
j_call: TRBJ1-5; clone_size: NA; v_call: TRBV10-3; d_call: TRBD1; cdr3_nt: TGTGCCATCAGTCGAGACCAGGGGGGCAATCAGCCCCAGCATTTT; cdr3_aa: CAISRDQGGNQPQHF
j_call: TRBJ2-3; clone_size: NA; v_call: TRBV7-9; d_call: TRBD2; cdr3_nt: TGTGCCAGCAGCTCAGGAGGACTAGCGGTAGCAGATACGCAGTATTTT; cdr3_aa: CASSSGGLAVADTQYF
j_call: TRBJ1-2; clone_size: NA; v_call: TRBV11-2; d_call: NA; cdr3_nt: TGTGCCAGCAGCCATTATACAGGGACTACCTATGGCTACACCTTC; cdr3_aa: CASSHYTGTTYGYTF
j_call: TRBJ2-7; clone_size: NA; v_call: TRBV7-9; d_call: NA; cdr3_nt: TGTGCCAGCAGCTACACCGGGGCCTCCTACGAGCAGTACTTC; cdr3_aa: CASSYTGASYEQYF
j_call: TRBJ1-1; clone_size: NA; v_call: TRBV5-6; d_call: TRBD1; cdr3_nt: TGTGCCAGCAGCAAAAAAGGCCCACGACAGGGAGGACGGCAAGCTTTCTTT; cdr3_aa: CASSKKGPRQGGRQAFF
j_call: TRBJ2-3; clone_size: NA; v_call: TRBV9; d_call: NA; cdr3_nt: TGTGCCAGCAGCGTAGCTCCTCTGATCACAGATACGCAGTATTTT; cdr3_aa: CASSVAPLITDTQYF
j_call: TRBJ2-7; clone_size: NA; v_call: TRBV18; d_call: NA; cdr3_nt: TGTGCCAGCTCTCCAGGGGGCGGGGGGACCTCCTACGAGCAGTACTTC; cdr3_aa: CASSPGGGGTSYEQYF
j_call: TRBJ2-7; clone_size: NA; v_call: TRBV7-9; d_call: TRBD1; cdr3_nt: TGTGCCAGCAGCTTAGGGGTTCGTGAGACAGGGGGCTCCGAGCAGTACTTC; cdr3_aa: CASSLGVRETGGSEQYF
j_call: TRBJ1-2; clone_size: NA; v_call: TRBV7-8; d_call: TRBD1; cdr3_nt: TGTGCCAGCAGCTTACTGGTGACAGGGGACGGCTACACCTTC; cdr3_aa: CASSLLVTGDGYTF
j_call: TRBJ2-7; clone_size: few; v_call: TRBV14; d_call: NA; cdr3_nt: TGTGCCAGCAGCCTCGAAGGCTACGCGCAGTACTTC; cdr3_aa: CASSLEGYAQYF
j_call: TRBJ2-5; clone_size: NA; v_call: TRBV27; d_call: NA; cdr3_nt: TGTGCCAGCACCGGAATCAGGGGGGGGGAAGAGACCCAGTACTTC; cdr3_aa: CASTGIRGGEETQYF
j_call: TRBJ1-1; clone_size: many; v_call: TRBV7-3; d_call: TRBD1; cdr3_nt: TGTGCCAGCAGCTTAACGCCCGGACAGGAGGCTTTCTTT; cdr3_aa: CASSLTPGQEAFF
j_call: TRBJ2-3; clone_size: NA; v_call: TRBV7-2; d_call: TRBD1; cdr3_nt: TGTGCCAGCAGCTTAGGGAGGACAGGGGGCACAGATACGCAGTATTTT; cdr3_aa: CASSLGRTGGTDTQYF
j_call: TRBJ2-1; clone_size: NA; v_call: TRBV10-2; d_call: NA; cdr3_nt: TGCGCCAGCACCCCAGGGTCCAATGAGCAGTTCTTC; cdr3_aa: CASTPGSNEQFF
j_call: TRBJ1-4; clone_size: few; v_call: TRBV7-2; d_call: TRBD1; cdr3_nt: TGTGCCAGCAGCCACCCTAGGGGGCTGCCTAATGAAAAACTGTTTTTT; cdr3_aa: CASSHPRGLPNEKLFF
j_call: TRBJ2-2; clone_size: NA; v_call: TRBV9; d_call: TRBD2; cdr3_nt: TGTGCCAGCAGCGTATTCGGGACTACGAACACCGGGGAGCTGTTTTTT; cdr3_aa: CASSVFGTTNTGELFF
j_call: TRBJ1-4; clone_size: few; v_call: TRBV28; d_call: NA; cdr3_nt: TGTGCCAGCAGTGTTCGGGTATATTTGAGGAATGAAAAACTGTTTTTT; cdr3_aa: CASSVRVYLRNEKLFF
j_call: TRBJ2-1; clone_size: NA; v_call: TRBV4-1; d_call: TRBD2; cdr3_nt: TGCGCCAGCAGCCGGGGAGCGGGAGCTTCCCATGAGCAGTTCTTC; cdr3_aa: CASSRGAGASHEQFF
j_call: TRBJ1-2; clone_size: NA; v_call: TRBV7-9; d_call: NA; cdr3_nt: TGTGCCAGCAGCTTAGGACCGGTGGGGGGCTACACCTTC; cdr3_aa: CASSLGPVGGYTF
j_call: TRBJ1-1; clone_size: NA; v_call: TRBV6-5; d_call: NA; cdr3_nt: TGTGCCAGCAGTTACCGGAACACTGAAGCTTTCTTT; cdr3_aa: CASSYRNTEAFF
j_call: TRBJ1-6; clone_size: NA; v_call: TRBV29-1; d_call: NA; cdr3_nt: TGCAGCGCCAGACAGGCAAGCGATTCACCCCTCCACTTT; cdr3_aa: CSARQASDSPLHF
j_call: TRBJ2-2; clone_size: NA; v_call: TRBV11-2; d_call: NA; cdr3_nt: TGTGCCAGCAGCTTATGGCCTCAGGGAGGGGAGCTGTTTTTT; cdr3_aa: CASSLWPQGGELFF
j_call: TRBJ1-1; clone_size: NA; v_call: TRBV11-3; d_call: TRBD1; cdr3_nt: TGTGCCAGCAGCTTATCAGGGGGTTACACTGAAGCTTTCTTT; cdr3_aa: CASSLSGGYTEAFF
j_call: TRBJ1-6; clone_size: NA; v_call: TRBV7-2; d_call: TRBD1; cdr3_nt: TGTGCCAGCACCAGGACAGGGGTAGAGTCACCCCTCCACTTT; cdr3_aa: CASTRTGVESPLHF
j_call: TRBJ2-7; clone_size: NA; v_call: TRBV7-3; d_call: TRBD2; cdr3_nt: TGTGCCAGCAGCTTTGGGACTAGCGGGTCCTACGAGCAGTACTTC; cdr3_aa: CASSFGTSGSYEQYF
j_call: TRBJ1-1; clone_size: once; v_call: TRBV5-8; d_call: NA; cdr3_nt: TGTGCCAGCAGCTTCAGACAGCTGAACACTGAAGCTTTCTTT; cdr3_aa: CASSFRQLNTEAFF
j_call: TRBJ2-1; clone_size: NA; v_call: TRBV5-1; d_call: NA; cdr3_nt: TGCGCCAGTTTCCAGGGTTGGCCCTACAATGAGCAGTTCTTC; cdr3_aa: CASFQGWPYNEQFF
j_call: TRBJ1-5; clone_size: NA; v_call: TRBV6-5; d_call: NA; cdr3_nt: TGTGCCAGCAGTTCAAATACGGAAAATCAGCCCCAGCATTTT; cdr3_aa: CASSSNTENQPQHF
j_call: TRBJ2-7; clone_size: few; v_call: TRBV14; d_call: NA; cdr3_nt: TGTGCCAGCAGCCAAGAAGGGGGATTGTACGAGCAGTACTTC; cdr3_aa: CASSQEGGLYEQYF
j_call: TRBJ2-3; clone_size: few; v_call: TRBV19; d_call: TRBD2; cdr3_nt: TGTGCCAGTAGTATAAGCGGGAGGGCCGCTCCTGATACGCAGTATTTT; cdr3_aa: CASSISGRAAPDTQYF
j_call: TRBJ1-5; clone_size: NA; v_call: TRBV7-8; d_call: TRBD1; cdr3_nt: TGTGCCAGCAGGAGGACAGGGAATAGCAATCAGCCCCAGCATTTT; cdr3_aa: CASRRTGNSNQPQHF
j_call: TRBJ1-4; clone_size: NA; v_call: TRBV5-4; d_call: NA; cdr3_nt: TGTGCCAGCAGCCCTGTGGGGTCGGGGAATGAAAAACTGTTTTTT; cdr3_aa: CASSPVGSGNEKLFF
j_call: TRBJ2-5; clone_size: NA; v_call: TRBV29-1; d_call: TRBD2; cdr3_nt: TGCAGCGGGGGCCTACGGCGGGAGTTAGTAGAGACCCAGTACTTC; cdr3_aa: CSGGLRRELVETQYF
j_call: TRBJ1-2; clone_size: NA; v_call: TRBV28; d_call: NA; cdr3_nt: TGTGCCAGCAGTTTAGGCGGGACTGCCTCTCAGGGTGGCTACACCTTC; cdr3_aa: CASSLGGTASQGGYTF
j_call: TRBJ1-1; clone_size: NA; v_call: TRBV7-2; d_call: NA; cdr3_nt: TGTGCCAGCAGCGAGGGCAGCATGAACACTGAAGCTTTCTTT; cdr3_aa: CASSEGSMNTEAFF
j_call: TRBJ2-2; clone_size: NA; v_call: TRBV5-1; d_call: NA; cdr3_nt: TGCGCCAGCAGCTTGTCCCGGGCACCCGGGGAGCTGTTTTTT; cdr3_aa: CASSLSRAPGELFF
j_call: TRBJ2-5; clone_size: NA; v_call: TRBV5-1; d_call: NA; cdr3_nt: TGCGCCAGCAGCTTGTGGCAAGAGACCCAGTACTTC; cdr3_aa: CASSLWQETQYF
j_call: TRBJ1-2; clone_size: once; v_call: TRBV9; d_call: NA; cdr3_nt: TGTGCCAGCACCGTTTTTGGGAACTATGGCTACACCTTC; cdr3_aa: CASTVFGNYGYTF
j_call: TRBJ1-1; clone_size: NA; v_call: TRBV5-4; d_call: NA; cdr3_nt: TGTGCCAGCAGCTTGGCCGTGAATCTGAACACTGAAGCTTTCTTT; cdr3_aa: CASSLAVNLNTEAFF
j_call: TRBJ2-3; clone_size: NA; v_call: TRBV7-9; d_call: NA; cdr3_nt: TGTGCCAGCAGCACACGACTAGGCACAGATACGCAGTATTTT; cdr3_aa: CASSTRLGTDTQYF
j_call: TRBJ1-6; clone_size: NA; v_call: TRBV7-9; d_call: TRBD1; cdr3_nt: TGTGCCAGCAGAGGGACAGGGGAGAATTCACCCCTCCACTTT; cdr3_aa: CASRGTGENSPLHF
j_call: TRBJ1-5; clone_size: NA; v_call: TRBV27; d_call: NA; cdr3_nt: TGTGCCAGCAGTCTGGCGGGCGGACAGTTCAATCAGCCCCAGCATTTT; cdr3_aa: CASSLAGGQFNQPQHF
j_call: TRBJ2-3; clone_size: NA; v_call: TRBV11-2; d_call: TRBD2; cdr3_nt: TGTGCCAGCAGCTTAGTGGCGGGAGGTCGAACAGATACGCAGTATTTT; cdr3_aa: CASSLVAGGRTDTQYF
j_call: TRBJ2-7; clone_size: NA; v_call: TRBV30; d_call: TRBD2; cdr3_nt: TGTGCCTGGAGTAGCGGGGTGAACGGGAAGATCTACGAGCAGTACTTC; cdr3_aa: CAWSSGVNGKIYEQYF
j_call: TRBJ1-2; clone_size: few; v_call: TRBV20-1; d_call: TRBD1; cdr3_nt: TGCAGTGCAGGGGACAGGGGGAACTACACCTTC; cdr3_aa: CSAGDRGNYTF
j_call: TRBJ2-7; clone_size: NA; v_call: TRBV28; d_call: NA; cdr3_nt: TGTGCCAGCAGTCTAGCATACCACAGCTACGAGCAGTACTTC; cdr3_aa: CASSLAYHSYEQYF
j_call: TRBJ2-7; clone_size: once; v_call: TRBV4-1; d_call: TRBD2; cdr3_nt: TGCGCCAGCAGCCAAGAGCCGGGACTAGCGGGAGGTGAGCAGTACTTC; cdr3_aa: CASSQEPGLAGGEQYF